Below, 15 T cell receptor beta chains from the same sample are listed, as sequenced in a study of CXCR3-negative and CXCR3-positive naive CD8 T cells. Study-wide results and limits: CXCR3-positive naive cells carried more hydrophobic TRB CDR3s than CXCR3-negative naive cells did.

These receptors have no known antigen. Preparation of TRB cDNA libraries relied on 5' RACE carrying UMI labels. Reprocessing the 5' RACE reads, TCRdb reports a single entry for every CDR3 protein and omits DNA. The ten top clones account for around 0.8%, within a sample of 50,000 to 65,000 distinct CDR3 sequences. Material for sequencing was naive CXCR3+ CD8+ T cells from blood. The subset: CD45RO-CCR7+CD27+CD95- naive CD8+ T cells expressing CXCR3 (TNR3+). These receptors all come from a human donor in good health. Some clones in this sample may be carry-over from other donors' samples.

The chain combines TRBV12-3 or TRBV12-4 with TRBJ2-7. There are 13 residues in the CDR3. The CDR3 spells CASSLGRLDEQYF.

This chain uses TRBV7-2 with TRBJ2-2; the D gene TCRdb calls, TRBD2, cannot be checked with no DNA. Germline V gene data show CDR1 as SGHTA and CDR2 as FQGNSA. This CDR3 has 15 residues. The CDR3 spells CASSLVGGDSGELFF. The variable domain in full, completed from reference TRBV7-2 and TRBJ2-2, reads GAGVSQSPSNKVTEKGKDVELRCDPISGHTALYWYRQSLGQGLEFLIYFQGNSAPDKSGLPSDRFSAERTGGSVSTLTIQRTQQEDSAVYLCASSLVGGDSGELFFGEGSRLTVL.

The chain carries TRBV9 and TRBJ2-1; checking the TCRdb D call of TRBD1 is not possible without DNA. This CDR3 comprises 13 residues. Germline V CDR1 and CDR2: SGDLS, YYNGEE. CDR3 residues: CASSGGQTNEQFF.

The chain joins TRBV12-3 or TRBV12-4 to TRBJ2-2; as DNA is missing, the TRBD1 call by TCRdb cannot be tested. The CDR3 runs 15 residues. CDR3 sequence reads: CASSRGRGNTGELFF.

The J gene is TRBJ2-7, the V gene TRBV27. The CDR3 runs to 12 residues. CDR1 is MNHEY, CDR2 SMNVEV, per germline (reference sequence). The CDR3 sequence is CASSSFSYEQYF.

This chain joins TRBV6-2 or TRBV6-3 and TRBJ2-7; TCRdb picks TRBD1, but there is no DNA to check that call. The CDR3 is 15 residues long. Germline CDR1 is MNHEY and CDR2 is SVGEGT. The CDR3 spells CASSSDRVELYEQYF.

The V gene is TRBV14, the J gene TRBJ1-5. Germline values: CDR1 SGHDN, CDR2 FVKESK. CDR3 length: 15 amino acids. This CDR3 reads CASSHGSADSQPQHF.

The CDR3 spells CSVEPALGYNEQFF. The V call is TRBV29-1, the J call TRBJ2-1. CDR3 length: 14 amino acids. Germline CDR1 reads SQVTM; CDR2 reads ANQGSEA.

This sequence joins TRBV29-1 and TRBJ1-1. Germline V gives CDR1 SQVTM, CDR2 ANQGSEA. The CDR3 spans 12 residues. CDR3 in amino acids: CSVDGVNTEAFF.

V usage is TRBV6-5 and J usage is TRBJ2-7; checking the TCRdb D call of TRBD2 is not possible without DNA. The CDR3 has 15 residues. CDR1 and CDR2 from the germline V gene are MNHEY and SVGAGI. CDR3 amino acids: CASSFLAGAGNEQYF.

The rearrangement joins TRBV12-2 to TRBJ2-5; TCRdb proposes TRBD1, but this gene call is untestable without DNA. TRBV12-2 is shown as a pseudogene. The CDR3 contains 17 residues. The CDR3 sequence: CASRLGPGAASQETQYF.

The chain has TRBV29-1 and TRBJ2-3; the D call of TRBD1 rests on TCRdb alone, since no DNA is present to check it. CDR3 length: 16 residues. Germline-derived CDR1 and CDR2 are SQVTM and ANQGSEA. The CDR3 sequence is CSVDKILQGGTDTQYF.

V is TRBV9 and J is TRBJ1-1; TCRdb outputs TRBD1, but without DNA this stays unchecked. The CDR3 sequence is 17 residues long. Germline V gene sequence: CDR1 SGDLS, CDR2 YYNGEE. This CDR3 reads CASSPSGSAPMNTEAFF.

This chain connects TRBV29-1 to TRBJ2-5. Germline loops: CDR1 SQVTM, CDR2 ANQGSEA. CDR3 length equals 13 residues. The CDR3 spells CSERPGNQETQYF.

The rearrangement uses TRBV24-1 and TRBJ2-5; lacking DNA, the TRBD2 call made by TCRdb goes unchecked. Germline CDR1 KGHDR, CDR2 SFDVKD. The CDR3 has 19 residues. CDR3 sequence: CATSAGLAGAVGRGETQYF.